These 31 T cell receptor beta chains were sequenced from one sample in a study of T cells in Graves' hyperthyroidism and ophthalmopathy. TCR beta CDR3 sequences were amplified from RNA transcripts. Initially, a first-round RT-PCR of the TCR CDR3 employed the HTBI primer set. In TCRdb, the multiplex PCR reads were re-called with MiXCR into one record per CDR3 protein. The data contain about 640,000 distinct CDR3 sequences, under 25% of them singletons. Sequencing was performed on blood. The source is a man younger than 45 with Graves' ophthalmopathy.

This clonotype showed up many times. The DNA for the CDR3 is TGTGCCAGCAGCTTAAAACCTGGGCCCTACGAGCAGTACTTC. It specifies CASSLKPGPYEQYF. This chain joins TRBV7-2 and TRBJ2-7; D gene ambiguous. The CDR3 runs to 14 residues. Looked up from germline, CDR1 is SGHTA and CDR2 is FQGNSA. Trimming left V 2 bases short and J 2 bases short, with 10 bases between.

This clonotype turned up a few times. DNA for the CDR3: TGCAGTGCTAGGATTCCAGGGCGGTACACTGAAGCTTTCTTT. The encoded protein is CSARIPGRYTEAFF. The chain is built from TRBV20-1 and TRBJ1-1, with D possibly TRBD1 on 5 matching bases. This CDR3 has 14 residues. V lost 3 bases to trimming and J lost 3 bases, with 14 bases between them. The V gene's germline CDR1 is DFQATT and CDR2 SNEGSKA (reference sequence).

This clonotype was recorded a few times. V gene TRBV3-1 combines with J gene TRBJ2-7, with D perhaps matching TRBD1 or TRBD2 (6 bases each). The CDR3 sequence is 15 residues long. Trimming pared 1 base from V and 4 bases from J, leaving 14 bases between. CDR1 and CDR2 from the germline V gene are LGHDT and YNNKEL (reference sequence). This chain's CDR3 is CASSQVLGGGYEQYF. CDR3 nucleotide sequence: TGTGCCAGCAGCCAAGTTCTCGGGGGCGGATACGAGCAGTACTTC.

The chain joins TRBV19 to TRBJ1-2; 8 nucleotides align to TRBD1. Unmatched junction bases numbered 2, after V lost 6 bases and J lost 2 bases. The length of the CDR3 is 13 residues. Per germline, CDR1 LNHDA and CDR2 SQIVND (reference sequence). CDR3 DNA sequence: TGTGCCAGTAGGAGGGACAGGAACTATGGCTACACCTTC. Protein: CASRRDRNYGYTF.

The rearrangement uses TRBV6-2 or TRBV6-3 and TRBJ1-4, with D possibly matching TRBD1 (5 bases). Per germline, CDR1 MNHEY and CDR2 SVGEGT. This CDR3 spans 14 amino acids. The V gene lost 6 bases and the J gene lost 8 bases, with 16 bases spanning the gap. CDR3 region: CASRLQGIGEKLFF. CDR3 nucleotide sequence: TGTGCCAGCAGACTCCAGGGAATTGGGGAAAAACTGTTTTTT.

This clonotype showed up many times. The chain combines TRBV5-1 with TRBJ2-1; D assignment may be TRBD1 or TRBD2 (7 bases each). Trimming removed 0 bases at V and 5 bases at J, with 18 bases between. Germline-derived CDR1 and CDR2 are SGHRS and YFSETQ. The CDR3 sequence is 17 residues long. CDR3 coding DNA: TGCGCCAGCAGCTTGGCGAGGGGGGGACAGACTCACAATGAGCAGTTCTTC. Its protein is CASSLARGGQTHNEQFF.

This clonotype was observed a handful of times. The genes are TRBV12-3 or TRBV12-4 and TRBJ1-6; D remains ambiguous. The germline V and J ends were trimmed by 0 bases and 10 bases, with 7 bases remaining between them. The CDR3 is 13 amino acids. CDR3 amino acids: CASSLAFGSPLHF. CDR3 DNA sequence: TGTGCCAGCAGTTTAGCGTTTGGGTCACCCCTCCACTTT.

The chain joins TRBV30 to TRBJ2-2, with a possible D match to TRBD1 (7 bases). V shed 0 bases and J shed 7 bases, with 15 bases lying between them. This CDR3 contains 15 residues. Germline V gives CDR1 GTSNPN, CDR2 SVGIG (reference sequence). CDR3 DNA: TGTGCCTGGAGTGTATTGGCAGGGGGGATCGGGGAGCTGTTTTTT. Encoded protein: CAWSVLAGGIGELFF.

The gene calls are TRBV3-1 and TRBJ2-5; 8 bases match TRBD2. CDR3 length: 14 residues. With 5 bases clipped from V and 2 bases from J, the junction kept 4 bases outside the gene matches. Germline lookup yields CDR1 LGHDT and CDR2 YNNKEL (reference sequence). In nucleotides, the CDR3 is TGTGCCAGCAGCTTACTAGCGGAGCAAGAGACCCAGTACTTC. Translation: CASSLLAEQETQYF.

This clonotype was picked up many times. The CDR3 region is CASSTTGFSQPQHF. In DNA, the CDR3 is TGTGCCAGCAGTACCACAGGGTTTAGTCAGCCCCAGCATTTT. The rearrangement links TRBV12-3 or TRBV12-4 to TRBJ1-5, with a weak D call TRBD1 (6 bases). The V end lost 5 bases, the J end lost 6 bases, and 14 bases lay between the germline ends. CDR3 size: 14 residues.

On this clonotype itself: A much larger clone differs by one base, so this may be a read error. The chain has TRBV7-6 and TRBJ2-5, with TRBD1 as a possible D gene (8 bases). Trimming took 1 base from V and 9 from J, leaving 18 bases between them. Germline values: CDR1 SGHVS, CDR2 FNYEAQ. This CDR3 spans 15 amino acids. The CDR3 coding sequence is TGTGCCAGCAGCTTAGAAGATAACAGGGGGAGGGCCCAGTACTTC. Protein product: CASSLEDNRGRAQYF.

This clonotype has only a few counts. The chain recombines TRBV5-1 with TRBJ1-1; 10 bases line up with TRBD1. The CDR3 contains 18 residues. The germline CDR1 and CDR2 sequences are SGHRS and YFSETQ. With V trimmed by 0 bases and J by 7 bases, 15 bases remained unmatched. The CDR3, as DNA: TGCGCCAGCAGCTTGGAGGGGACAGGGGTTCTGGGGCGGGGTGAAGCTTTCTTT. Its protein product is CASSLEGTGVLGRGEAFF.

This clonotype came up many times. V is TRBV7-9 and J is TRBJ2-7; D call uncertain. The CDR3 is 13 amino acids. V was clipped by 5 bases and J by 7 bases, with 15 bases between them. The germline V gene encodes CDR1 SEHNR and CDR2 FQNEAQ (reference sequence). The CDR3 sequence is CASSPPGSGEQYF. As DNA, the CDR3 is TGTGCCAGCAGCCCCCCCGGGTCCGGGGAGCAGTACTTC.

This clonotype showed up many times. The CDR3 bases are TGTGCCAGCAGTCCGCACCCTACTCCCAGCACAGATACGCAGTATTTT. Translated: CASSPHPTPSTDTQYF. The chain links TRBV27 to TRBJ2-3, with D unresolved. CDR3 size: 16 residues. V lost 5 bases and J lost 0, with 15 bases in between. Germline values: CDR1 MNHEY, CDR2 SMNVEV (reference sequence).

The chain links TRBV28 to TRBJ2-5; 15 bases line up with TRBD2. The CDR3 covers 17 residues. The V gene's germline CDR1 is MDHEN and CDR2 SYDVKM. With 5 bases clipped from V and 4 bases from J, the junction kept 8 bases outside the gene matches. The CDR3 reads CASSQGLAGGVGETQYF. The CDR3, as DNA: TGTGCCAGCAGTCAAGGACTAGCGGGAGGGGTCGGAGAGACCCAGTACTTC.

This clonotype was seen repeatedly, ten times or more. The chain uses TRBV7-2 and TRBJ2-7, with D perhaps TRBD2 (6 bases). The germline V and J ends were trimmed by 1 base and 2 bases, with 12 bases remaining between them. The CDR3 spans 15 residues. Germline CDR1 is SGHTA and CDR2 is FQGNSA. This chain's CDR3 is CASSLGREPPYEQYF. The CDR3 DNA reads as TGTGCCAGCAGCTTAGGCCGGGAGCCACCCTACGAGCAGTACTTC.

The CDR3 nucleotides read TGTGCCAGCAGCGTATGGAGCGAGAACACCGGGGAGCTGTTTTTT. It codes for CASSVWSENTGELFF. The chain recombines TRBV9 with TRBJ2-2; D is unresolved. The ends were cut back, 1 base at V and 1 base at J, with 8 bases in the middle. CDR1 is SGDLS, CDR2 YYNGEE, per germline. This CDR3 spans 15 amino acids.

The V gene is TRBV20-1, the J gene TRBJ1-2, with D possibly matching TRBD1 (6 bases). V gave up 1 base and J gave up 12 bases, with 15 bases separating them. CDR1 and CDR2 from the germline V gene are DFQATT and SNEGSKA (reference sequence). The CDR3 covers 12 residues. The CDR3 spells CSARVRGQYDTF. The CDR3 DNA follows: TGCAGTGCTAGAGTACGTGGACAGTACGACACCTTC.

This clonotype appeared many times. The rearrangement uses TRBV3-1 and TRBJ1-2; D uncertain. The CDR3 totals 13 residues. V was pared by 4 bases and J by 4 bases, with 10 bases between. The germline CDR1 and CDR2 sequences are LGHDT and YNNKEL (reference sequence). CDR3 nucleotides: TGTGCCAGCAGCCTGACGGTTCCCTATGGCTACACCTTC. It yields the protein CASSLTVPYGYTF.

This clonotype showed up many times. This rearrangement joins TRBV5-1 to TRBJ1-5; the D gene is possibly TRBD1 (5 bases). CDR3 length equals 15 residues. V was shortened by 0 bases and J by 4 bases, with 11 bases between the two germline ends. Germline V gene lookup returns CDR1 SGHRS and CDR2 YFSETQ. The CDR3 region is CASSLEQEGNQPQHF. The CDR3 bases are TGCGCCAGCAGCTTGGAACAGGAGGGGAATCAGCCCCAGCATTTT.

The chain is built from TRBV15 and TRBJ2-2; TRBD2 is a possible D gene (6 bases). This CDR3 has 12 amino acids. CDR1 LNHNV and CDR2 YYDKDF come from the germline V gene (reference sequence). Trimming took off 8 bases at V and 8 bases at J, with 12 bases between the two ends. The CDR3 DNA reads as TGTGCCACCCGCGGGGTGGGAGGGGAGCTGTTTTTT. Translated, it gives CATRGVGGELFF. The whole variable domain, remainder taken from reference TRBV15 and TRBJ2-2, is DAMVIQNPRYQVTQFGKPVTLSCSQTLNHNVMYWYQQKSSQAPKLLFHYYDKDFNNEADTPDNFQSRRPNTSFCFLDIRSPGLGDTAMYLCATRGVGGELFFGEGSRLTVL.

This clonotype has only a few counts. The chain links TRBV10-3 to TRBJ2-3, with D tentatively TRBD1 (5 bases). V gave up 2 bases and J gave up 6 bases, with 9 bases separating them. From germline, CDR1 is ENHRY and CDR2 SYGVKD. The CDR3 has 13 amino acids. The CDR3: CAISEGAADTQYF. CDR3 bases: TGTGCCATCAGTGAGGGGGCCGCCGATACGCAGTATTTT.

This clonotype occurred many times. The V and J genes are TRBV2 and TRBJ2-3; 8 bases match TRBD1. Germline assignment: CDR1 SNHLY and CDR2 FYNNEI. This CDR3 contains 15 residues. With 5 bases clipped from V and 2 bases from J, the junction kept 6 bases outside the gene matches. The CDR3 DNA reads as TGTGCCAGCAGTATGGACAGGGCTGACACAGATACGCAGTATTTT. Its protein is CASSMDRADTDTQYF.

This clonotype was detected a few times. V usage is TRBV12-3 or TRBV12-4 and J usage is TRBJ1-2; TRBD1 might be the D (6 bases). The CDR3 is made up of 14 amino acids. Trimming left V 5 bases short and J 8 bases short, with 18 bases between. CDR3 in amino acids: CASSPPVPGEGYTF. The DNA for the CDR3 is TGTGCCAGCAGTCCCCCTGTCCCAGGGGAAGGCTACACCTTC.

This chain links TRBV6-2 or TRBV6-3 with TRBJ2-1; D is perhaps TRBD1 or TRBD2 (5 bases each). The V end was cut by 3 bases, the J end by 14 bases, with 14 bases between. Germline CDR1 reads MNHEY; CDR2 reads SVGEGT. This CDR3 contains 12 residues. CDR3 bases: TGTGCCAGCAGTTATTGGGGCGGGCCTGAGTTCTTC. Translated, it gives CASSYWGGPEFF.

This clonotype was counted only a few times. The V gene is TRBV6-1, the J gene TRBJ2-7; no firm D call. Germline V lookup: CDR1 MNHNS, CDR2 SASEGT. V gave up 6 bases and J gave up 3 bases, with 12 bases separating them. This CDR3 region has 13 residues. The CDR3: CASRINVDYEQYF. The CDR3 DNA reads TGTGCCAGCAGGATAAACGTGGACTACGAGCAGTACTTC.

V gene TRBV27 combines with J gene TRBJ1-4, with D uncertain. This CDR3 is built from 13 residues. Germline V gene lookup returns CDR1 MNHEY and CDR2 SMNVEV (reference sequence). Trimming shortened V by 2 bases and J by 8 bases, and 9 bases separated the two germline ends. CDR3 DNA: TGTGCCAGCAGTTTAGCCCGAAAAGAAAAACTGTTTTTT. Protein: CASSLARKEKLFF.

This clonotype was seen once. The chain is built from TRBV6-5 and TRBJ2-1, with 7 bases identical to TRBD2. V shed 7 bases and J 6 bases; nucleotides not matched to a gene: 12. This CDR3 is 15 amino acids long. CDR1 and CDR2 (germline): MNHEY, SVGAGI. The CDR3: CASISRASGVNEQFF. Written as DNA, the CDR3 is TGTGCCAGCATTTCGAGGGCTAGCGGAGTCAATGAGCAGTTCTTC.

This clonotype was recorded many times. The chain employs TRBV20-1 and TRBJ2-7; D may be TRBD1 (5 bases). The CDR3 totals 13 residues. CDR1 DFQATT and CDR2 SNEGSKA come from the germline V gene (reference sequence). Trimming left V 5 bases short and J 1 base short, with 12 bases between. The CDR3 spells CSAPLAGSYEQYF. In DNA form, the CDR3 reads TGCAGTGCTCCCCTCGCAGGGTCCTACGAGCAGTACTTC.

CDR3 DNA sequence: TGTGCCAGCAGTTCCGTAATCGGACCCCAGAGCTATGGCTACACCTTC. Amino acids: CASSSVIGPQSYGYTF. The chain carries TRBV28 and TRBJ1-2; D unclear. The CDR3 totals 16 residues. The V end lost 4 bases, the J end lost 4 bases, and 19 bases lay between the germline ends. Germline CDR1 and CDR2: MDHEN and SYDVKM.

This clonotype has only one observation. The rearrangement uses TRBV20-1 and TRBJ2-7; TRBD2 is a possible D gene (5 bases). The CDR3 runs 12 residues. V was clipped by 5 bases and J by 5 bases, with 13 bases between them. Germline assignment: CDR1 DFQATT and CDR2 SNEGSKA (reference sequence). CDR3 in amino acids: CSAPRGNNEQYF. CDR3 DNA sequence: TGCAGTGCTCCACGAGGGAACAACGAGCAGTACTTC.